This note documents a single T cell receptor (beta chain) sequence. Its specific antigen is unknown. Per-nucleotide qualities are absent, and no much larger clonotype sits a single base away. The data stem from a study of patients and donors after allogeneic stem cell transplantation (dated by TCRdb to 2019 to 2021). Libraries were made using RT-PCR. The data were produced on a NextSeq 550. TCRdb handled the public reads itself, with Q25 trimming in fastp and clone calling in MiXCR, and kept productive beta chains. Identical CDR3 proteins give one entry, which carries the most common genes and DNA. The sample table lists hundreds of thousands of distinct CDR3 sequences, about a sixth of them with a count of one. The ten largest clones add up to less than 8% of the sample. The CDR3 has 15 amino acids, counting the end cysteine and phenylalanine. The only DNA kept is the CDR3, 45 bases in frame from the first base. CDR1 and CDR2 (SGHAT, FQNNGV) derive from the germline V gene. The junction shows trimming of 3 bases on V and 11 bases on J, and the gene matches do not reach 13 bases of it.

This TCR came from a human donor who was either an allogeneic HSCT recipient or a stem cell or donor lymphocyte infusion donor (not recorded which). It is not recorded whose cells these are; they may come from a transplant donor. This chain is built from TRBV11-2 and TRBJ2-7, with 10 central nucleotides matching TRBD1. What was sequenced was blood, either unsorted or a sorted T cell fraction (not recorded which). The nucleotides are TGTGCCAGCAGCTTCTCCGGACAGGGGGGGTTTGTAGAGTACTTC. It is translated as CASSFSGQGGFVEYF.